What follows are 2 T cell receptor beta chains derived from one specimen sequenced in a study of identifying expanded T cells in peripheral blood (dated by TCRdb to the late 2010s). Receptor libraries were prepared by the immunoSEQ multiplex PCR assay. Imported from immuneACCESS, the table was reduced by TCRdb to in-frame sequences with V and J called. These copies leave out some clones; in studies compared against another copy, an unresolved V gene accounts for under half, and the cause of the remainder is not known. The sample records around 95,000 clones, approximately 88% of which are singletons. The ten biggest clones cover just over 5.5% of the sample. What was sequenced was blood. The receptors come from a person between 18 and 70 years old in good health.

This chain links TRBV5-6 with TRBJ2-3; 11 bases match TRBD2. The CDR3 sequence is 17 residues long. Germline trimming cut 4 bases from V and 2 bases from J; bases unmatched to any gene: 9. Germline CDR1 is SGHDT and CDR2 is YYEEEE. CDR3 coding DNA: TGTGCCAGCAGCAGAAGGGGACTAGCGGTTTACACAGATACGCAGTATTTT. It yields the protein CASSRRGLAVYTDTQYF.

The chain couples TRBV5-1 to TRBJ2-6; D not certain. The germline gives CDR1 SGHRS, CDR2 YFSETQ. Trimming shortened V by 6 bases and J by 3 bases, and 10 bases separated the two germline ends. The CDR3 runs to 14 residues. CDR3 protein: CASTLGSGANVLTF. For the CDR3, the DNA is TGCGCCAGCACTTTAGGAAGTGGGGCCAACGTCCTGACTTTC.